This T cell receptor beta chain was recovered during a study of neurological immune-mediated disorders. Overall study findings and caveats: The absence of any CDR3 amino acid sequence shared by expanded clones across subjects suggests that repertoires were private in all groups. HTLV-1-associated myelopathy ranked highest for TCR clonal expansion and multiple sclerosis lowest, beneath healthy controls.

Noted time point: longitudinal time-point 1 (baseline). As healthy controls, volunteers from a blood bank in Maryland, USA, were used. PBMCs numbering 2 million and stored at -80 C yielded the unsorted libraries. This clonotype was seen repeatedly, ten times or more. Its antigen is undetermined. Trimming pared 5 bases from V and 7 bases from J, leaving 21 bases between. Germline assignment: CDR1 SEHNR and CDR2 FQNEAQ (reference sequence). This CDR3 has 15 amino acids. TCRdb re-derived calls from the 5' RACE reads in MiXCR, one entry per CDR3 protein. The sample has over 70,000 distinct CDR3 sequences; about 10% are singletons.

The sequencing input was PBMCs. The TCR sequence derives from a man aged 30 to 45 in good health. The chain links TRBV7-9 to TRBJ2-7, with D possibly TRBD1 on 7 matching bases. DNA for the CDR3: TGTGCCAGCAGCCCACCTTACCACAGGGGAGGAGAGCAGTACTTC. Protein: CASSPPYHRGGEQYF. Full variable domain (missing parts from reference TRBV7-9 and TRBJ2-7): DTGVSQNPRHKITKRGQNVTFRCDPISEHNRLYWYRQTLGQGPEFLTYFQNEAQLEKSRLLSDRFSAERPKGSFSTLEIQRTEQGDSAMYLCASSPPYHRGGEQYFGPGTRLTVT.